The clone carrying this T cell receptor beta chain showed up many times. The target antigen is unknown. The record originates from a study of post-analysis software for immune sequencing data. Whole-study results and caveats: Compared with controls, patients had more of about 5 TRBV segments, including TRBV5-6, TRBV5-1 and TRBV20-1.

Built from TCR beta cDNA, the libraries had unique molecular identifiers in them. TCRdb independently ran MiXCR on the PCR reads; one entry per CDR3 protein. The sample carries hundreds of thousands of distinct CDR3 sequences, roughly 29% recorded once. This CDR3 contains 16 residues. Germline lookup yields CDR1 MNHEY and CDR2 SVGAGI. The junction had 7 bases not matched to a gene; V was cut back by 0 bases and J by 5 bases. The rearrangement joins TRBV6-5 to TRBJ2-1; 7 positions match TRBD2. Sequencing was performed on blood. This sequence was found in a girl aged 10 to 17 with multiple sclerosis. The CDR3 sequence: CASSYSFPGGHNEQFF. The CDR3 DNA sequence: TGTGCCAGCAGTTACTCGTTTCCGGGAGGACACAATGAGCAGTTCTTC.